Described below is a single TCR beta chain sequence and its context. Its antigen is still unknown. The CDR3 covers 14 residues. The data were obtained in a study of CXCR3-negative and CXCR3-positive naive CD8 T cells. The study's findings and limits: TCR strength was inferred from TRB CDR3 properties, while surface CD5 was comparable between naive subsets.

UMI labels and 5' RACE were used to prepare the TRB cDNA libraries. With the 5' RACE reads reprocessed, TCRdb shows one record per CDR3 protein and no DNA. The sample table sets out about 62,000 distinct CDR3 sequences. Specimen: naive CXCR3- CD8+ T cells from blood. Subset described: CD45RO-CCR7+CD27+CD95- naive CD8+ T cells lacking CXCR3 (TNR3-). The sequence was collected from a human donor in good health. Some clones in this sample may be carry-over from other donors' samples. The rearrangement joins TRBV23-1 to TRBJ2-5; no DNA is available, so the TRBD1 call from TCRdb remains unchecked. TRBV23-1 is designated an ORF whose function remains uncertain. The CDR3 protein is CASSPRGAQETQYF.